The entry below describes one T cell receptor (beta chain). Under the authors' procedure: Amplification with reference gene primers provided the estimates of nucleated cell counts. Produced via immunoSEQ multiplex PCR; TCRdb's table is partial and in-frame only. V, J and clone size derive from that table, while D and trimming were established from the DNA sequence. Of some 170,000 clones listed, 84% were seen once; the top ten hold nearly 15%. With 7 bases removed from V and 1 base from J, the gap between germline ends came to 11 bases. This CDR3 has 14 residues. Per germline, CDR1 SNHLY and CDR2 FYNNEI. These data come from a study of blood T cell repertoires in COVID-19.

The sequenced sample consisted of PBMCs or T cells enriched from blood (not recorded which). This clonotype originated in a man aged 45 to 65 who had recovered from COVID-19. V is TRBV2 and J is TRBJ1-3; a weak D match, TRBD1 (5 bases). CDR3 sequence reads: CASMEGHSGNTIYF. The CDR3 DNA follows: TGTGCCAGCATGGAGGGGCATTCTGGAAACACCATATATTTT.